A selection of T cell receptor beta chains follows, all from one sample in a study of neurological immune-mediated disorders. TCRdb re-called the 5' RACE reads with MiXCR, one entry per CDR3 protein. The sample includes about 66,000 distinct CDR3 sequences, 4.5% of them seen just once. The sample taken for sequencing was PBMCs. The receptors here all came from a man aged 25-40 years with multiple sclerosis. Each CDR3 is given with its conserved first and last residue.

V gene: TRBV27
J gene: TRBJ2-5
CDR3 protein: CASSLSVYGQETQYF

V gene: TRBV12-5
J gene: TRBJ1-4
CDR3 protein: CASGSTRQTTNEKLFF

V gene: TRBV24-1
J gene: TRBJ1-1
CDR3 protein: CATSDVDGEAFF

V gene: TRBV10-3
J gene: TRBJ1-2
CDR3 protein: CAAQGDGYTF

V gene: TRBV29-1
J gene: TRBJ1-2
CDR3 protein: CSVLNPPYGYTF

V gene: TRBV20-1
J gene: TRBJ2-3
CDR3 protein: CSSHRDREANTQYF

V gene: TRBV5-1
J gene: TRBJ1-1
CDR3 protein: CASSPSEGAVPEAFF

V gene: TRBV29-1
J gene: TRBJ2-5
CDR3 protein: CSVEDIGETQYF

V gene: TRBV7-2
J gene: TRBJ2-2
CDR3 protein: CASSLKAGGLYTGELFF

V gene: TRBV6-5
J gene: TRBJ2-3
CDR3 protein: CASTQQGGTDTQYF

V gene: TRBV27
J gene: TRBJ2-3
CDR3 protein: CASSLRLLTDTQYF

V gene: TRBV5-1
J gene: TRBJ1-1
CDR3 protein: CASSLERGPRVNTEAFF

V gene: TRBV9
J gene: TRBJ2-1
CDR3 protein: CASSQGLAGVQQFF

V gene: TRBV29-1
J gene: TRBJ1-2
CDR3 protein: CSASDRGQGGYTF

V gene: TRBV20-1
J gene: TRBJ2-1
CDR3 protein: CSARENLGRVEQFF

V gene: TRBV20-1
J gene: TRBJ1-6
CDR3 protein: CSARPGQGVYNSPLHF

V gene: TRBV4-1
J gene: TRBJ1-5
CDR3 protein: CASSRLPGPRSQPQHF

V gene: TRBV20-1
J gene: TRBJ1-3
CDR3 protein: CSARGLGNTIYF

V gene: TRBV7-6
J gene: TRBJ2-7
CDR3 protein: CASSGRTGGSGEKYF

V gene: TRBV12-3/TRBV12-4
J gene: TRBJ2-5
CDR3 protein: CASSPGQGGGETQYF

V gene: TRBV6-6
J gene: TRBJ1-4
CDR3 protein: CASRWTGEEKLFF

V gene: TRBV5-1
J gene: TRBJ1-2
CDR3 protein: CASSNPGQESFYTF

V gene: TRBV14
J gene: TRBJ2-2
CDR3 protein: CASSQVRQGTGELFF

V gene: TRBV5-5
J gene: TRBJ1-1
CDR3 protein: CASTGGTLNTEAFF

V gene: TRBV5-1
J gene: TRBJ2-2
CDR3 protein: CASSLRQGYTGELFF

V gene: TRBV6-5
J gene: TRBJ2-2
CDR3 protein: CASSYLGTGGYGELFF

V gene: TRBV29-1
J gene: TRBJ1-1
CDR3 protein: CSVSGQRNTEAFF

V gene: TRBV12-3/TRBV12-4
J gene: TRBJ1-3
CDR3 protein: CASSLKRGQLSGNTIYF

V gene: TRBV5-1
J gene: TRBJ2-7
CDR3 protein: CASSLAKTGDSDEQYF

V gene: TRBV20-1
J gene: TRBJ2-1
CDR3 protein: CSASLGRGYNEQFF

V gene: TRBV12-3/TRBV12-4
J gene: TRBJ2-7
CDR3 protein: CASKMIDGNEQYF

V gene: TRBV28
J gene: TRBJ1-5
CDR3 protein: CASSTGFRGNQPQHF

V gene: TRBV5-6
J gene: TRBJ1-2
CDR3 protein: CASSSIRLDRDHGYTF

V gene: TRBV20-1
J gene: TRBJ1-4
CDR3 protein: CSARPPGGSEKLFF

V gene: TRBV6-4
J gene: TRBJ2-2
CDR3 protein: CASGPGAGDTGELFF

V gene: TRBV11-2
J gene: TRBJ2-1
CDR3 protein: CASTSFRSYNEQFF

V gene: TRBV5-1
J gene: TRBJ1-5
CDR3 protein: CASSPGQGEKPQHF

V gene: TRBV5-1
J gene: TRBJ1-2
CDR3 protein: CASSLAAGLYGNYGYTF

V gene: TRBV4-1
J gene: TRBJ1-1
CDR3 protein: CASSPGDRILTEAFF

V gene: TRBV14
J gene: TRBJ2-3
CDR3 protein: CASSQDKRGTDTQYF

V gene: TRBV5-6
J gene: TRBJ2-5
CDR3 protein: CASSRDFSETQYF